Each of the 8 T cell receptor beta chains below was sequenced from the same sample in a study of blood T cell repertoires in COVID-19. Sequencing used immunoSEQ multiplex PCR; TCRdb keeps in-frame clones, though not all of them. The sample lists tens of thousands of clones; 70% to 85% were seen once. Sample: peripheral blood. The receptors come from a woman aged 45-65 years with acute or convalescent COVID-19.

This chain uses TRBV15 with TRBJ1-6; D gene ambiguous. Germline loops: CDR1 LNHNV, CDR2 YYDKDF (reference sequence). CDR3 length: 15 amino acids. Trimming took off 5 bases at V and 5 bases at J, with 13 bases between the two ends. The CDR3 DNA sequence: TGTGCCACCAGCGGTTATAGACGGGATAATTCACCCCTCCACTTT. Translation gives CATSGYRRDNSPLHF. Drawing the rest from reference TRBV15 and TRBJ1-6, the complete variable domain is DAMVIQNPRYQVTQFGKPVTLSCSQTLNHNVMYWYQQKSSQAPKLLFHYYDKDFNNEADTPDNFQSRRPNTSFCFLDIRSPGLGDTAMYLCATSGYRRDNSPLHFGNGTRLTVT.

The rearrangement links TRBV7-2 to TRBJ2-7; tentative D call: TRBD1 (6 bases). Trimming stripped 3 bases from V and 4 bases from J, with 10 bases between. From germline, CDR1 is SGHTA and CDR2 FQGNSA. This CDR3 is built from 13 residues. CDR3 loop: CASSLGANYEQYF. The CDR3 DNA reads TGTGCCAGCAGCTTGGGGGCAAATTACGAGCAGTACTTC.

The chain links TRBV27 to TRBJ2-2, with 10 nucleotides matching TRBD2. The length of the CDR3 is 16 residues. CDR1 is MNHEY and CDR2 is SMNVEV in the germline V gene (reference sequence). J gave up 1 base and V 8 bases, and 7 bases lay outside the gene matches. The CDR3: CASGRAGGLNTGELFF. The CDR3 DNA reads as TGTGCCAGCGGAAGAGCGGGGGGGCTGAACACCGGGGAGCTGTTTTTT.

The chain recombines TRBV6-1 with TRBJ1-5, with 9 bases fitting TRBD1. The CDR3 is 15 amino acids. CDR1 and CDR2 (germline): MNHNS, SASEGT. V lost 3 bases and J lost 7; bases outside the gene matches: 7. The CDR3 spells CASSERDRADQPQHF. CDR3 coding DNA: TGTGCCAGCAGTGAGCGGGACAGGGCGGACCAGCCCCAGCATTTT.

This clone occurred once. The DNA for the CDR3 is TGTGCCAGCAGTGGAACACGGGGGAACTATGGCTACACCTTC. Translation gives CASSGTRGNYGYTF. The chain is built from TRBV6-6 and TRBJ1-2; tentative D call: TRBD1 (5 bases). V was pared by 5 bases and J by 2 bases, with 12 bases between. Germline-derived CDR1 and CDR2 are MNHNY and SVGAGI (reference sequence). The CDR3 spans 14 residues.

V gene TRBV4-3 combines with J gene TRBJ1-1, with TRBD1 as a possible D gene (6 bases). The CDR3 spans 16 residues. Trimming took off 0 bases at V and 4 bases at J, with 15 bases between the two ends. The germline V gene has CDR1 LGHNA and CDR2 YSLEER. Here the CDR3 DNA reads TGCGCCAGCAGCCAAGAATTAGGGGGTTTAGGCACTGAAGCTTTCTTT. Encoded protein: CASSQELGGLGTEAFF.

This clone has only a few counts. This chain connects TRBV10-3 to TRBJ2-1, with 10 bases fitting TRBD1. V dropped 0 bases and J dropped 8; count of bases not matched to a gene: 4. Germline loops: CDR1 ENHRY, CDR2 SYGVKD. This CDR3 is built from 15 residues. CDR3 nucleotide sequence: TGTGCCATCAGTGAGTCGGGACAGGGGTACGATGAGCAGTTCTTC. Translated, it gives CAISESGQGYDEQFF.

This clone was detected only a few times. The genes are TRBV19 and TRBJ1-1, with TRBD1 as a possible D gene (6 bases). Germline V gives CDR1 LNHDA, CDR2 SQIVND (reference sequence). V lost 6 bases and J lost 1, with 9 bases in between. This CDR3 contains 13 residues. Written as DNA, the CDR3 is TGTGCCAGTAGCTGGGGGCAGAACACTGAAGCTTTCTTT. It specifies CASSWGQNTEAFF.